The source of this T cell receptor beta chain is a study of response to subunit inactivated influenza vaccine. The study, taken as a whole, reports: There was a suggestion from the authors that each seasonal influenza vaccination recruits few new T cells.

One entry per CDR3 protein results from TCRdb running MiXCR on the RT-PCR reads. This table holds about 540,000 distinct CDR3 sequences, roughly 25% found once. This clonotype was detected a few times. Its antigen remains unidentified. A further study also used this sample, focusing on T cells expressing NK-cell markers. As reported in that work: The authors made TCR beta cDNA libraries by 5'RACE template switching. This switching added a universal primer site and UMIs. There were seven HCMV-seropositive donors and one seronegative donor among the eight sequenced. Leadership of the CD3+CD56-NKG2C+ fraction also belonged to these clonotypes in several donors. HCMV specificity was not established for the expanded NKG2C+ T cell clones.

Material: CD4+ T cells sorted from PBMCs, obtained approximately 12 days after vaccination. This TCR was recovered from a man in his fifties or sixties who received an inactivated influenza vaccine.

CDR3 residues: CASTTGPRAFF. Here the CDR3 DNA reads TGTGCCAGCACCACAGGGCCAAGAGCTTTCTTT. V usage is TRBV28 and J usage is TRBJ1-1, with D possibly TRBD1 on 6 matching bases. CDR3 length equals 11 residues. V was pared by 7 bases and J by 10 bases, with 13 bases between. The germline gives CDR1 MDHEN, CDR2 SYDVKM.